Each of the 19 T cell receptor beta chains below was sequenced from the same sample in a study of regulatory T cells in long-lasting Graves disease. Time point given: persistent/refractory GD, antithyroid drugs over 5 years with positive TRAb. From RNA extracted from PBMCs, the TCR library was made. Arm-PCR of CDR3 regions and iRepertoire HTBI primers were the basis on which TCR beta libraries were built. MiXCR was run by TCRdb on the multiplex PCR reads, yielding one entry per CDR3 protein. The sample contains approximately 350,000 distinct CDR3 sequences, 20% to 25% of which appear only once. The sequences come from peripheral blood mononuclear cells (PBMCs), collected when the disease was refractory, from a patient treated with antithyroid drugs. These receptors originate from a woman in her thirties or forties with Graves disease.

The V and J genes are TRBV28 and TRBJ2-1, with a weak D call TRBD2 (7 bases). V was shortened by 6 bases and J by 8 bases, with 20 bases between the two germline ends. The CDR3 spans 15 residues. CDR1 MDHEN and CDR2 SYDVKM come from the germline V gene. In DNA form, the CDR3 reads TGTGCCAGCAGCGCCCTAGGGGCGGGGGCCCATGAGCAGTTCTTC. It is translated as CASSALGAGAHEQFF.

The CDR3 protein is CASSQDHPGVGQPQHF. The CDR3 bases are TGCGCCAGCAGCCAAGATCACCCAGGGGTGGGACAGCCCCAGCATTTT. The chain joins TRBV4-1 to TRBJ1-5, with D possibly TRBD1 on 6 matching bases. V shed 0 bases and J shed 7 bases, with 16 bases lying between them. The CDR3 length is 16 residues. CDR1 and CDR2 from the germline V gene are MGHRA and YSYEKL.

This clonotype appeared a few times. The J gene is TRBJ2-7, the V gene TRBV14; possibly TRBD1 or TRBD2 for D (5 bases each). The CDR3 is made up of 16 amino acids. V lost 4 bases, J lost 5 bases, and 21 bases lay in between. Germline CDR1 is SGHDN and CDR2 is FVKESK. CDR3: CASSLNQQGPDDEQYF. In DNA, the CDR3 is TGTGCCAGCAGCCTGAATCAGCAGGGACCCGATGACGAGCAGTACTTC.

This clonotype appeared a few times. This rearrangement joins TRBV28 to TRBJ2-1, with 12 bases fitting TRBD2. J lost 1 base, V lost 6 bases, and 4 bases had no gene match. The V gene's germline CDR1 is MDHEN and CDR2 SYDVKM. The CDR3 is made up of 16 amino acids. The CDR3 DNA reads TGTGCCAGCAGCCCTAGCGGGAGGGGGTCCTACAATGAGCAGTTCTTC. Translation: CASSPSGRGSYNEQFF.

This clonotype has more than one count but fewer than ten. This chain connects TRBV7-9 to TRBJ2-7, with 7 nucleotides matching TRBD1. The V gene end was trimmed by 3 bases and the J gene end by 5 bases; junction bases not matched to a gene: 13. Germline CDR1 and CDR2: SEHNR and FQNEAQ (reference sequence). CDR3 length: 16 residues. The CDR3 loop reads CASSFWYDRERDEQYF. CDR3 DNA sequence: TGTGCCAGCAGCTTTTGGTATGACAGGGAGCGCGACGAGCAGTACTTC.

The table lists this clonotype with many counts. V and J are TRBV28 and TRBJ1-6; 9 bases align to TRBD1. V shed 6 bases, J shed 6 bases, and the junction held 0 bases outside the gene matches. The CDR3 sequence is 13 residues long. Germline V gives CDR1 MDHEN, CDR2 SYDVKM. CDR3 residues: CASRTGGNSPLHF. The CDR3, as DNA: TGTGCCAGCAGGACAGGGGGTAATTCACCCCTCCACTTT.

This rearrangement joins TRBV7-9 to TRBJ1-2; D perhaps matches TRBD1 (5 bases). The CDR3 sequence is 13 residues long. In germline, CDR1 is SEHNR, CDR2 FQNEAQ (reference sequence). V was trimmed by 1 base and J by 5 bases, leaving 8 bases between them. CDR3 DNA: TGTGCCAGCAGCTTAGGACAGATTTATGGCTACACCTTC. It is translated as CASSLGQIYGYTF.

Ten or more counts support this clonotype. The V and J genes are TRBV28 and TRBJ2-4; 9 bases fit TRBD1. Germline CDR1 reads MDHEN; CDR2 reads SYDVKM. The CDR3 covers 16 residues. V shed 2 bases, J shed 8 bases, and the junction held 10 bases outside the gene matches. This CDR3 is CASSLPWGQGLHIQYF. As DNA, the CDR3 is TGTGCCAGCAGTTTACCCTGGGGACAGGGATTACACATTCAGTACTTC.

The chain links TRBV10-3 to TRBJ2-4; tentative D call: TRBD1 (6 bases). Matching the DNA end better, TRBJ2-7 makes the J call doubtful. In germline, CDR1 is ENHRY, CDR2 SYGVKD. There are 14 residues in the CDR3. Here the CDR3 DNA reads TGTGCCATCAGTGAAGGGGGAATAACCTACGAGCAGTACTTC. This gives the protein CAISEGGITYEQYF.

This rearrangement joins TRBV19 to TRBJ2-7; D possibly corresponds to TRBD2 (6 bases). Trimming took off 10 bases at V and 3 bases at J, with 16 bases between the two ends. Germline CDR1 and CDR2: LNHDA and SQIVND (reference sequence). The CDR3 covers 13 residues. Written as DNA, the CDR3 is TGTGCCACTGGGGACTCCAGGGTCTACGAGCAGTACTTC. Amino acid sequence: CATGDSRVYEQYF.

The J gene is TRBJ1-1, the V gene TRBV4-1; D ambiguous. V was clipped by 0 bases and J by 4 bases, with 12 bases between them. In germline, CDR1 is MGHRA, CDR2 YSYEKL. CDR3 length equals 15 residues. The CDR3 is CASSQDVGQATEAFF. CDR3 coding DNA: TGCGCCAGCAGCCAAGACGTCGGGCAAGCCACTGAAGCTTTCTTT.

Ten or more counts support this clonotype. The rearrangement uses TRBV28 and TRBJ1-3; D possibly corresponds to TRBD1 (6 bases). V gave up 1 base and J gave up 2 bases, with 9 bases separating them. CDR3 length: 15 residues. The germline CDR1 and CDR2 sequences are MDHEN and SYDVKM. CDR3 sequence (DNA): TGTGCCAGCAGTTTATCAGGGGCTGCTGGAAACACCATATATTTT. As protein: CASSLSGAAGNTIYF.

J is TRBJ1-1 and V is TRBV11-1; D possibly corresponds to TRBD1 (5 bases). Germline V gives CDR1 SGHAT, CDR2 FQDESV (reference sequence). This CDR3 is built from 13 residues. The V and J ends lost 0 bases and 8 bases respectively, with 10 bases between them. For the CDR3, the DNA is TGTGCCAGCAGCTTAGCCCAATGGGGCGAAGCTTTCTTT. Amino acid sequence: CASSLAQWGEAFF.

The chain links TRBV7-2 to TRBJ1-1, with 7 bases matching TRBD1. This CDR3 has 15 amino acids. V trimming: 3 bases; J trimming: 1 base; junction bases outside the gene matches: 5. The germline CDR1 and CDR2 sequences are SGHTA and FQGNSA. CDR3 DNA: TGTGCCAGCAGCTTTCGGGACAGACAGAACACTGAAGCTTTCTTT. It specifies CASSFRDRQNTEAFF.

The table lists this clonotype with many counts. The CDR3 is CASSESGGRALAYEQYF. The CDR3 DNA reads TGTGCCAGCAGTGAAAGTGGCGGGAGGGCCCTCGCCTACGAGCAGTACTTC. The chain carries TRBV2 and TRBJ2-7; the match to TRBD2 covers 9 bases. This CDR3 is 17 amino acids long. Trimming at V came to 2 bases and at J to 2 bases, leaving 10 bases not matched to a gene. The germline V gene encodes CDR1 SNHLY and CDR2 FYNNEI.

J is TRBJ1-1 and V is TRBV6-1, with 11 nucleotides matching TRBD1. The V and J ends lost 6 bases and 6 bases, in that order; junction bases with no gene match: 6. Germline V gives CDR1 MNHNS, CDR2 SASEGT. The CDR3 has 14 residues. CDR3 amino acids: CASSYWTGGPEAFF. CDR3 in DNA: TGTGCCAGCAGCTACTGGACAGGGGGCCCTGAAGCTTTCTTT.

J is TRBJ2-7 and V is TRBV4-1, with no clear D. Germline CDR1 reads MGHRA; CDR2 reads YSYEKL. The CDR3 totals 14 residues. With 0 bases removed from V and 0 bases from J, the gap between germline ends came to 6 bases. DNA for the CDR3: TGCGCCAGCAGCCAAGAAGGGATCTCCTACGAGCAGTACTTC. It yields the protein CASSQEGISYEQYF.

The chain links TRBV6-1 to TRBJ1-2, with 8 positions matching TRBD1. Germline V gives CDR1 MNHNS, CDR2 SASEGT. The CDR3 is made up of 14 amino acids. V was clipped by 1 base and J by 7 bases; unmatched bases: 5. Here the CDR3 reads CASSEGRGRIGYTF. The CDR3 DNA sequence: TGTGCCAGCAGTGAAGGCAGGGGGCGAATTGGCTACACCTTC.

Turning to this clonotype: The CDR3 ends on some other residue instead of the conserved phenylalanine or tryptophan, so this is likely a read error. The CDR3 is CASSLWRDSRNTEAFL. The CDR3 DNA is TGTGCCAGCAGCCTCTGGAGGGACAGTAGGAACACTGAAGCTTTCCTT. The chain employs TRBV3-1 and TRBJ1-1; the match to TRBD1 covers 7 bases. J lost 1 base, V lost 4 bases, and 9 bases had no gene match. The CDR3 length is 16 residues. CDR1 and CDR2 from the germline V gene are LGHDT and YNNKEL (reference sequence).